This T cell receptor beta chain comes out of a study of patients and donors after allogeneic stem cell transplantation. TCRdb re-called the RT-PCR reads with MiXCR, one entry per CDR3 protein. The sample records about 72,000 distinct CDR3 sequences, around 27% being singletons. This clonotype originated in a human donor who was either an allogeneic HSCT recipient or a stem cell or donor lymphocyte infusion donor (not recorded which). It is not recorded whose cells these are; they may come from a transplant donor. Specimen: blood, either unsorted or a sorted T cell fraction (not recorded which).

The CDR3 reads CASRPFKNSYEQYF. CDR3 sequence (DNA): TGTGCCAGCAGACCATTCAAGAACTCCTACGAGCAGTACTTC. The chain has TRBV12-3 or TRBV12-4 and TRBJ2-7; D ambiguous. V lost 6 bases and J lost 0, with 12 bases in between. The CDR3 runs to 14 residues.